This TCR beta chain appears in the sequencing data of a study of T cells after yellow fever vaccination. Study-level results: A minor fraction of clonotypes spanned both CD4 and CD8 compartments. Booster sampling recovered most clones from primary vaccination (under 98% CD4, roughly 90% CD8).

This clonotype has a handful of counts. Its target is unknown. Germline V gene lookup returns CDR1 KGHSH and CDR2 LQKENI. The CDR3 consists of 14 residues. J lost 3 bases, V lost 6 bases, and 7 bases had no gene match. One entry per CDR3 protein, called by TCRdb with MiXCR from the 5' RACE reads. The table shows around 320,000 distinct CDR3 sequences, with 4% to 5.5% occurring only once. The TCR originated in a man aged 18 to 29 who received the YFV17D yellow fever vaccine. The chain recombines TRBV18 with TRBJ2-7, with 8 bases matching TRBD1. Sequenced material: PBMCs, taken 15 days after the yellow fever booster vaccination. The CDR3 DNA sequence: TGTGCCAGCTCTCACCGGGACAGGTTCTACGAGCAGTACTTC. Translating gives CASSHRDRFYEQYF.